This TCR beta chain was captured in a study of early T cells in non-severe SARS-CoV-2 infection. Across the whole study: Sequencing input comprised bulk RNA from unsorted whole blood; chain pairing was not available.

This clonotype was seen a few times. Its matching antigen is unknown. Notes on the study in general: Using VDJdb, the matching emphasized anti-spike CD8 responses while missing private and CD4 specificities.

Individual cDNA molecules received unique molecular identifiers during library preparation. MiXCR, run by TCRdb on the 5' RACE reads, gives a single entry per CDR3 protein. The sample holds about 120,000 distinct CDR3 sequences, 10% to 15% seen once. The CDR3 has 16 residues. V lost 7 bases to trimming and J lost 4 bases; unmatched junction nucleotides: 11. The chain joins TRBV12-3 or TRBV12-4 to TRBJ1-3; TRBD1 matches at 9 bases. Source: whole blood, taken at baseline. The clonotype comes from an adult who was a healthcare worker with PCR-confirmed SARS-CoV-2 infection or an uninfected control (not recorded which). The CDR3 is CASNAFGQGSGNTIYF. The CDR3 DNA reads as TGTGCCAGCAATGCCTTTGGACAGGGGAGCGGAAACACCATATATTTT.